This T cell receptor (beta chain) was retrieved from a study of blood T cell repertoires in COVID-19. The table came from immunoSEQ multiplex PCR; TCRdb's copy has only in-frame clones and leaves some out. Among about 260,000 clones listed, 86% were seen once. Germline values: CDR1 MDHEN, CDR2 SYDVKM. The CDR3 is 15 residues long. V was cut by 5 bases and J by 8 bases, with 20 bases left in between. The chain uses TRBV28 and TRBJ2-3; possible D gene TRBD1, 6 bases. This clonotype was obtained from a middle-aged man with active or convalescent COVID-19. Sequenced sample: peripheral blood. The CDR3 spells CASSPQGGWGGTQYF. The CDR3 nucleotides are TGTGCCAGCAGTCCCCAAGGGGGTTGGGGTGGTACGCAGTATTTT.